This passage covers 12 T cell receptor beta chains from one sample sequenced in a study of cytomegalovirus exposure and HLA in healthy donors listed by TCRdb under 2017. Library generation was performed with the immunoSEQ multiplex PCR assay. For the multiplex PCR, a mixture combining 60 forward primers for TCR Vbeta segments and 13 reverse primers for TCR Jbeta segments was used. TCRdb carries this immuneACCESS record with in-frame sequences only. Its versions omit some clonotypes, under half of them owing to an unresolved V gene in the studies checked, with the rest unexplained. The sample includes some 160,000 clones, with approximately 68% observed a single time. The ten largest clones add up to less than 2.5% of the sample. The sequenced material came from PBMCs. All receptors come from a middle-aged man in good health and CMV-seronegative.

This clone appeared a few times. CDR3 region: CSVEDPRGQYYGYTF. In DNA form, the CDR3 reads TGCAGCGTTGAAGATCCCAGGGGGCAGTACTATGGCTACACCTTC. The chain joins TRBV29-1 to TRBJ1-2; TRBD1 aligns across 8 bases. This CDR3 has 15 residues. Germline V gives CDR1 SQVTM, CDR2 ANQGSEA. Trimming at V came to 0 bases and at J to 3 bases, leaving 6 bases not matched to a gene.

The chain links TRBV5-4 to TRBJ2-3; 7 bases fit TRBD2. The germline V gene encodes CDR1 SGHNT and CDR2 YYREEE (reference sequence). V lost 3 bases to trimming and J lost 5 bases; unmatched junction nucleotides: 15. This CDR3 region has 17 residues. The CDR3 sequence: CASSSPTGLQAGDTQYF. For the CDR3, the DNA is TGTGCCAGCAGCTCACCCACGGGACTACAAGCTGGAGATACGCAGTATTTT.

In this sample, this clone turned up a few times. The CDR3 protein is CASSWDYFRGGDLPYF. The CDR3 DNA sequence: TGTGCCAGCAGCTGGGACTACTTTAGGGGCGGAGACCTTCCGTACTTC. The rearrangement joins TRBV5-8 to TRBJ2-7; TRBD2 matches 7 bases. CDR1 is SGHTS, CDR2 YDEGEE, per germline. Trimming took 3 bases from V and 12 from J; bases not matched to a gene: 21. CDR3 length: 16 amino acids.

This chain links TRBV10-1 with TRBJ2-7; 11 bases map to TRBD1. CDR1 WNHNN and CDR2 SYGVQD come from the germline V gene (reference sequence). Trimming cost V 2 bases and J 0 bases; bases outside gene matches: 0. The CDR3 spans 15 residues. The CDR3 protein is CASSEGTGGSYEQYF. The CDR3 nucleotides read TGCGCCAGCAGTGAGGGGACAGGGGGCTCCTACGAGCAGTACTTC.

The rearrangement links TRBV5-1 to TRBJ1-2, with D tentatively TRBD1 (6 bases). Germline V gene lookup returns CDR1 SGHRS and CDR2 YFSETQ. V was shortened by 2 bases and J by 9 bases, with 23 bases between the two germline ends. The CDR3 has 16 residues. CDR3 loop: CASSLGIGQSVSSYTF. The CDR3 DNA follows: TGCGCCAGCAGCTTAGGAATAGGACAGTCCGTCAGCAGCTACACCTTC.

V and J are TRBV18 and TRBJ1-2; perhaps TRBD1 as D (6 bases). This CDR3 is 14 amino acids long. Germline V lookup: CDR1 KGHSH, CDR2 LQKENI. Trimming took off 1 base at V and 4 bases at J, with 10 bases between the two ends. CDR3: CASSPLEDSYGYTF. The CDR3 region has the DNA TGTGCCAGCTCACCACTTGAGGACAGCTATGGCTACACCTTC.

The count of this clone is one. The CDR3 region has the DNA TGTGCCAGCAGCCCTACCTTCGGGTCCTCCTACGAGCAGTACTTC. Its protein is CASSPTFGSSYEQYF. The chain joins TRBV27 to TRBJ2-7; D is uncertain. The CDR3 has 15 amino acids. The germline CDR1 and CDR2 sequences are MNHEY and SMNVEV (reference sequence). V gave up 6 bases and J gave up 0 bases, with 15 bases separating them.

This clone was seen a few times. The CDR3 sequence: CASSRLAGDTDTQYF. The CDR3, as DNA: TGCGCCAGCAGTAGACTAGCGGGGGACACAGATACGCAGTATTTT. The gene calls are TRBV10-1 and TRBJ2-3, with TRBD2 matching 12 bases. The CDR3 loop spans 15 amino acids. The germline gives CDR1 WNHNN, CDR2 SYGVQD (reference sequence). V dropped 5 bases and J dropped 2; count of bases not matched to a gene: 2.

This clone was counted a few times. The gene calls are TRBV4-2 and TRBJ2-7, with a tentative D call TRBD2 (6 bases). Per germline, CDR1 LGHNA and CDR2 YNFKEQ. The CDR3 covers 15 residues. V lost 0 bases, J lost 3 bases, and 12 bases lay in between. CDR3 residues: CASSQDLGGYYEQYF. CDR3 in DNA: TGTGCCAGCAGCCAAGATCTGGGGGGATACTACGAGCAGTACTTC.

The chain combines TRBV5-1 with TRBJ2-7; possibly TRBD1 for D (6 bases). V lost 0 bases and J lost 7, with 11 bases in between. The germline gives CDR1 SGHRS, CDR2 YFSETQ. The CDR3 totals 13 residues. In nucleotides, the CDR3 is TGCGCCAGCAGCTTGGAAGGGGGTTGGGAGCAGTACTTC. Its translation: CASSLEGGWEQYF.

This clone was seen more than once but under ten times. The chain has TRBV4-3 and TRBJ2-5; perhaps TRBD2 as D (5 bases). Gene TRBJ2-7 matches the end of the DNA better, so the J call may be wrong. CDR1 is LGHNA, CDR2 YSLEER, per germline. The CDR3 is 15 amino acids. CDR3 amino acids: CASSQGPGSSYEQYF. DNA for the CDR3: TGCGCCAGCAGCCAAGGGCCGGGGAGCTCCTACGAGCAGTACTTC.

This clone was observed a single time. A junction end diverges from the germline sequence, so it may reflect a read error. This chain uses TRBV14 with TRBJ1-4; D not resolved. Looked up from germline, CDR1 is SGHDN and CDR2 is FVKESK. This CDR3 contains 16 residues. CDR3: CASSQVRRSTNEILFF. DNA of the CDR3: TGTGCCAGCAGCCAAGTAAGACGGTCAACTAATGAAATACTGTTTTTT.